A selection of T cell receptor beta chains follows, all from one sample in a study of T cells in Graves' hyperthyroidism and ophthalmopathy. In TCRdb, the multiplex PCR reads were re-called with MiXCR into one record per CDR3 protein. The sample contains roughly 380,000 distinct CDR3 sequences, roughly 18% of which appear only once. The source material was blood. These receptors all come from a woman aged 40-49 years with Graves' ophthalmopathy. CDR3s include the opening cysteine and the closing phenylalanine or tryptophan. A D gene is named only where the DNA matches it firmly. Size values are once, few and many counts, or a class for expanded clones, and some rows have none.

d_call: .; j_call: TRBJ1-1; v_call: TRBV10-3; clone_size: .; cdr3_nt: TGTGCCATCAGTGAGTCGGCAGGGGACACTGAAGCTTTCTTT; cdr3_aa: CAISESAGDTEAFF
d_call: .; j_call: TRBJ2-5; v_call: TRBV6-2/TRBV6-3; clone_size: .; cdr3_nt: TGTGCCAGCAGTTACGACCTGAGCCGCAGGGATTGGGAGACCCAGTACTTC; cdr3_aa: CASSYDLSRRDWETQYF
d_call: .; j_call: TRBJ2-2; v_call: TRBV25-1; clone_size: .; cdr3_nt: TGTGCCAGCTTCAGTTGGTTTACCGGGGAGCTGTTTTTT; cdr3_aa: CASFSWFTGELFF
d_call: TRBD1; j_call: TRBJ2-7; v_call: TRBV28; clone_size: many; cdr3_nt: TGTGCCAGCAGTTCCGGGACAGTAAAAAAGGAGCAGTACTTC; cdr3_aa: CASSSGTVKKEQYF
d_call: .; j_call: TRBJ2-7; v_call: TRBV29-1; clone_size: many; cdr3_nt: TGCAGCGTTGGCGTCAACGAGCAGTACTTC; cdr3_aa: CSVGVNEQYF
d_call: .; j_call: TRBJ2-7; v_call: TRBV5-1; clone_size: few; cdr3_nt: TGCGCCAGCAGCGGCACGGACTGGACGGGCCTCCTCGAGCAGTACTTC; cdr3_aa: CASSGTDWTGLLEQYF
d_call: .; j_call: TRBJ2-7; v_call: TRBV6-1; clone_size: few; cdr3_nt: TGTGCCAGCAGAGAACAGGGATCGCGGGCCTACGAGCAGTACTTC; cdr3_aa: CASREQGSRAYEQYF
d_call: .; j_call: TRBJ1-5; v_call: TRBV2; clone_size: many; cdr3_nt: TGTGCCAGCAGTAGGCAAGGGGGTATAACTCAGCCCCAGCATTTT; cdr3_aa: CASSRQGGITQPQHF
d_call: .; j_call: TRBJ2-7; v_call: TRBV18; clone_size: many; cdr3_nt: TGTGCCAGCTCAGTCACCAACAGTCAGAACTACGAGCAGTACTTC; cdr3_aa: CASSVTNSQNYEQYF
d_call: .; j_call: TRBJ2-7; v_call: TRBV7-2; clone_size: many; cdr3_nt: TGTGCCAGCAGCCGCAGTATTTACGAGCAGTACTTC; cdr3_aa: CASSRSIYEQYF
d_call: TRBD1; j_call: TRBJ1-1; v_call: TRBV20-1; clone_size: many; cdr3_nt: TGCAGTGCTGATCGGGACAGTTTGAACACTGAAGCTTTCTTT; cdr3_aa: CSADRDSLNTEAFF
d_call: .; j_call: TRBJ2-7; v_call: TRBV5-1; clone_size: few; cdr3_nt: TGCGCCAGCAGCCTGTGGGCACCGAGCCACGAGCAGTACTTC; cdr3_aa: CASSLWAPSHEQYF
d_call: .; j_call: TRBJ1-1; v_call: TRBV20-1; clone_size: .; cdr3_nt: TGCAGTGCTAGGCCTTGGACGGGGGACGAAGCTTTCTTT; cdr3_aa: CSARPWTGDEAFF
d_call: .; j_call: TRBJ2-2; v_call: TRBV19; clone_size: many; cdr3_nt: TGTGCCAGTAGTATAGCGGTGGACACCGGGGAGCTGTTTTTT; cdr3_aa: CASSIAVDTGELFF
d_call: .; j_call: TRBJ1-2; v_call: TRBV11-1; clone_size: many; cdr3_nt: TGTGCCAGCAGCCCCAGAAGACGGCAGCAGATCTATGGCTACACCTTC; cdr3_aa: CASSPRRRQQIYGYTF
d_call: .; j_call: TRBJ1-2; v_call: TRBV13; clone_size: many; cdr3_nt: TGTGCCAGCAGCTTCGACAGGCGAGCTAACTATGGCTACACCTTC; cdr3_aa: CASSFDRRANYGYTF
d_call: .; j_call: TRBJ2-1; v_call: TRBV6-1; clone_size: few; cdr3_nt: TGTGCCAGCAAGGGACGGGGTGAGCAGTTCTTC; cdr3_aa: CASKGRGEQFF
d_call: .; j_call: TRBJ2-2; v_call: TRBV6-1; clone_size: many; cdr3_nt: TGTGCCAGCAGTGAAGTCTTAGAGAACACCGGGGAGCTGTTTTTT; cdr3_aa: CASSEVLENTGELFF
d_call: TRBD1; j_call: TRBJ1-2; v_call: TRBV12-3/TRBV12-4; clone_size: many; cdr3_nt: TGTGCCAGCAGTCTAAGGATTTCCGGGACAGGGTCCCTCGGCTACACCTTC; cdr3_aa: CASSLRISGTGSLGYTF
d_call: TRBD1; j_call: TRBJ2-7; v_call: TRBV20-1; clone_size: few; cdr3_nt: TGCAGTGCTAGTTCCCGGACAGGGGTTTACGAGCAGTACTTC; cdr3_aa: CSASSRTGVYEQYF
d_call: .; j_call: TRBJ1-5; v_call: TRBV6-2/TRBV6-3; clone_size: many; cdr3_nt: TGTGCCAGCAGTACTCATAGCAATCAGCCCCAGCATTTT; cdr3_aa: CASSTHSNQPQHF
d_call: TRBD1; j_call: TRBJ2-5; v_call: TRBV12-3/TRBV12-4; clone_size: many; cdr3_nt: TGTGCCAGCAGTTTCGGGACAGGGGGTATCGAGACCCAGTACTTC; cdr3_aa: CASSFGTGGIETQYF
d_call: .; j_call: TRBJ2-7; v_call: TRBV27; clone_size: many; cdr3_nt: TGTGCCAGCAGTTTAGCCAGGGAGGACTACGAGCAGTACTTC; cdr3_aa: CASSLAREDYEQYF
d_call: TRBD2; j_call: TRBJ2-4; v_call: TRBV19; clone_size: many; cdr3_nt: TGTGCCAGTGCCCCCCCGGGACTAGCGGGAAGAGACATTCAGTACTTC; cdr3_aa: CASAPPGLAGRDIQYF
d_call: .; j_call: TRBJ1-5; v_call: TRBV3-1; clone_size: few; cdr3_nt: TGTGCCAGCAGCCAAGGAGATTATAGCAATCAGCCCCAGCATTTT; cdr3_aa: CASSQGDYSNQPQHF
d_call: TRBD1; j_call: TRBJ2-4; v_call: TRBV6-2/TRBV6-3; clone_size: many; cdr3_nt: TGTGCCAGCAGTTACGGCTTGGACAGGATAGCCAAAAACATTCAGTACTTC; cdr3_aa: CASSYGLDRIAKNIQYF
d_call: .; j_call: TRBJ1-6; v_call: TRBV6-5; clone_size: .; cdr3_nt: TGTGCCAGCAGTTACGCGGCGGATGATTCACCCCTCCACTTT; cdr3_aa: CASSYAADDSPLHF
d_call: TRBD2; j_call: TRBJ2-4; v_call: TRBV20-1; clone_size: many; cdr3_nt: TGCAGTGCTAGAGTGGGGGGGAGGGCCAGGGAAAACATTCAGTACTTC; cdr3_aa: CSARVGGRARENIQYF
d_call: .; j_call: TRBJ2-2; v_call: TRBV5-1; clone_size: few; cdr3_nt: TGCGCCAGCAGAAGCCTGCGGGCGGGGTCGAACACCGGGGAGCTGTTTTTT; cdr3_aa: CASRSLRAGSNTGELFF
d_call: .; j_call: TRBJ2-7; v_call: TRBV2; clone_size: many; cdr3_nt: TGTGCCAGCGCCCAGGGCGAGCGAGCCGAGCAGTACTTC; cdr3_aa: CASAQGERAEQYF
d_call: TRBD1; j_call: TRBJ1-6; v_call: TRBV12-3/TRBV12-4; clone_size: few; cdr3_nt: TGTGCCAGCAGGGCCCCTGGGACAGGGGGCTTTCTAGATAATTCACCCCTCCACTTT; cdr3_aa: CASRAPGTGGFLDNSPLHF
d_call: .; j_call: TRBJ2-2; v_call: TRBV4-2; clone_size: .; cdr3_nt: TGTGCCAGCAGCCGGGAGTTGCGGATCGGGGAGCTGTTTTTT; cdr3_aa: CASSRELRIGELFF
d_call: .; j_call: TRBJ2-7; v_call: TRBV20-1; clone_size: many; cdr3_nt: TGCAGTGCTAAGGGACTAGGACAGGACCACGAGCAGTACTTC; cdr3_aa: CSAKGLGQDHEQYF
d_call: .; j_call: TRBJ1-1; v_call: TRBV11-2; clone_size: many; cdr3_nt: TGTGCCAGCAGCCCTGGGACGAGGAGGTCGTGGACTGAAGCTTTCTTT; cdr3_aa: CASSPGTRRSWTEAFF
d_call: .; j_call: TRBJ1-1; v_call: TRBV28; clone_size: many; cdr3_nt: TGTGCCAGCGTCACTGACCTAATTCAGGAGGGTCGGAGGAACACTGAAGCTTTCTTT; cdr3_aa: CASVTDLIQEGRRNTEAFF